The clone carrying this TCR beta chain was recorded a few times. Antigen unknown. Amplified regions were TCR beta CDR3 sequences from RNA transcripts. Primed by the HTBI set, a first-round RT-PCR was run on the TCR CDR3. From the multiplex PCR reads, TCRdb called clonotypes with MiXCR, one entry per CDR3 protein. The sample comprises over 250,000 distinct CDR3 sequences, approximately 13% of which are singletons, and 34% rests with the top ten. The sample comes from a study of T cells in Graves' hyperthyroidism and ophthalmopathy. With duration under 3 months, ophthalmopathy was active: Clinical Activity Score at least 3, NOSPECS at least 4. The CDR3 is made up of 13 amino acids. Germline V gives CDR1 DFQATT, CDR2 SNEGSKA (reference sequence). V was pared by 6 bases and J by 4 bases, with 10 bases between. Study results and limitations: The model predicted ophthalmopathy a median about 6.6 months before onset. Blood also held most thyroid clonotypes expanded beyond 0.001.

The chain couples TRBV20-1 to TRBJ1-6; TRBD1 is a possible D gene (5 bases). The receptor was isolated from a woman aged 40 to 50 with Graves' ophthalmopathy. The sample comprised blood. CDR3 region: CSARGLYNSPLHF. The CDR3 DNA reads TGCAGTGCGAGGGGTCTTTATAATTCACCCCTCCACTTT.